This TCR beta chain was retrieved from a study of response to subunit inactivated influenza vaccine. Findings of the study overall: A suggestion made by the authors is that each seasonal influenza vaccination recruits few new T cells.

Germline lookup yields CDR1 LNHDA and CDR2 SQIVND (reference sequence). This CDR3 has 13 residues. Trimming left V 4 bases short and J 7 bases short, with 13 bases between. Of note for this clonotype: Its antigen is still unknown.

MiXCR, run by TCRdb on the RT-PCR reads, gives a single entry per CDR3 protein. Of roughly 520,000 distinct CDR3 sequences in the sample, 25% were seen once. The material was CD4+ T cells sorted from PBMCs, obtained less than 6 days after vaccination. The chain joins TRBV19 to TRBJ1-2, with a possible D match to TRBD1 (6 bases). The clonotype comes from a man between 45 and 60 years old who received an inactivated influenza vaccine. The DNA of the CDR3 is TGTGCCAGTAGTAGCGACAGGACGTCTGGCTACACCTTC. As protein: CASSSDRTSGYTF.